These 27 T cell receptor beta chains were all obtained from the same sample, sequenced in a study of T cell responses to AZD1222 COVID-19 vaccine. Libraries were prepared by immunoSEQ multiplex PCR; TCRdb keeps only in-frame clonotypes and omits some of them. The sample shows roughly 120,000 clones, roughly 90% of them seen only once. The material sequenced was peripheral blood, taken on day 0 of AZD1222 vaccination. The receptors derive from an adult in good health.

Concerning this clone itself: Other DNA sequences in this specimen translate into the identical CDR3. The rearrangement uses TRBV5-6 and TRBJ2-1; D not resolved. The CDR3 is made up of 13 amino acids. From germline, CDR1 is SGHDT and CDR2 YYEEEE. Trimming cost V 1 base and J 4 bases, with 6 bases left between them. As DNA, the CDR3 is TGTGCCAGCAGCTTGAGAACGTACAATGAGCAGTTCTTC. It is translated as CASSLRTYNEQFF.

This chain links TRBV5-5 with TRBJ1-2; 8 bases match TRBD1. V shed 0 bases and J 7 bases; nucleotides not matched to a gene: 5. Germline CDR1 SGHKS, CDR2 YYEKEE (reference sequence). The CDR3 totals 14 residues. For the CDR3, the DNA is TGTGCCAGCAGCTTGGGCCAGGGGGCGGTTGGCTACACCTTC. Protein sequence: CASSLGQGAVGYTF.

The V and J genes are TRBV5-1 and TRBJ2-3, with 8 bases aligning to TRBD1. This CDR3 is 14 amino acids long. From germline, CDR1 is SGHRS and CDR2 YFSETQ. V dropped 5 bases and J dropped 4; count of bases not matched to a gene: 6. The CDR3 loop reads CASRVTGDSDTQYF. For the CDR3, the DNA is TGCGCCAGCAGGGTGACAGGGGACTCAGATACGCAGTATTTT.

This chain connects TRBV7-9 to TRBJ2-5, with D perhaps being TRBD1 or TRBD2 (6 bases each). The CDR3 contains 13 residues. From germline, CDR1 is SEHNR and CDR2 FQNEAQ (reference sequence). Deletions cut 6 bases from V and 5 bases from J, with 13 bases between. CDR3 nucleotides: TGTGCCAGCAGGGACAGCGGAGGGGAGACCCAGTACTTC. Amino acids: CASRDSGGETQYF.

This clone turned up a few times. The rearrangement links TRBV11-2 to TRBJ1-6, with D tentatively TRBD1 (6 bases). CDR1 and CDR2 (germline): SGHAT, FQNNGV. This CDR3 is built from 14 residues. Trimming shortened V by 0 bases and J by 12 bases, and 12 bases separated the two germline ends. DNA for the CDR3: TGTGCCAGCAGCTTAGAAGGTGGGGGCCTACCCCTCCACTTT. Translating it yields CASSLEGGGLPLHF.

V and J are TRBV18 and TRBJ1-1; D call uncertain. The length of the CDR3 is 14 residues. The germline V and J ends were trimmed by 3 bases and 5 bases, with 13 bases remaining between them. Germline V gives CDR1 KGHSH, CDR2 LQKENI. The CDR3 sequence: CASSPQTRDTEAFF. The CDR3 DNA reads TGTGCCAGCTCACCTCAAACCCGGGATACTGAAGCTTTCTTT.

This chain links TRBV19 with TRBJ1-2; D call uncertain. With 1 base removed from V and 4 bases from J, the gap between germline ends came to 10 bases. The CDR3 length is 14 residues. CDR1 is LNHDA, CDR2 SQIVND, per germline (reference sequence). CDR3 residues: CASSIVKDVYGYTF. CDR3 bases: TGTGCCAGTAGTATAGTTAAAGACGTCTATGGCTACACCTTC.

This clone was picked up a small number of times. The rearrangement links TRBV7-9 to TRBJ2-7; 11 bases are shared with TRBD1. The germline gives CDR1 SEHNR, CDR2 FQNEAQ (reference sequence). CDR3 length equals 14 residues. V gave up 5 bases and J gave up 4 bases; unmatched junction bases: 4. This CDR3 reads CASSPGTGGYEQYF. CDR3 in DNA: TGTGCCAGCAGCCCCGGGACAGGGGGATACGAGCAGTACTTC.

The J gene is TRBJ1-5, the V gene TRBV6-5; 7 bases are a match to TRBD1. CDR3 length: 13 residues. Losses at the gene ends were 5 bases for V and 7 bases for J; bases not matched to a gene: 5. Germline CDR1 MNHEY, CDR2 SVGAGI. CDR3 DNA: TGTGCCAGCAGTCGGGACAGCTCACAGCCCCAGCATTTT. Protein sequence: CASSRDSSQPQHF.

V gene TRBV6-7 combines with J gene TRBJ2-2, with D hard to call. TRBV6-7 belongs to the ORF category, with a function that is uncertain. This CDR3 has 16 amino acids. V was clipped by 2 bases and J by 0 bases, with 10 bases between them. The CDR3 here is CASSYTICANTGELFF. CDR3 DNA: TGTGCCAGCAGTTACACCATCTGCGCGAACACCGGGGAGCTGTTTTTT.

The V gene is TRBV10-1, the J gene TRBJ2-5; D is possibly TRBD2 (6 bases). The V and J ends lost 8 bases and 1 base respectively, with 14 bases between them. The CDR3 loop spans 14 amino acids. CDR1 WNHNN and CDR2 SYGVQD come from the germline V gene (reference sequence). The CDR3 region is CASRERASQETQYF. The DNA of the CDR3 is TGCGCCAGCCGAGAGCGGGCCTCCCAAGAGACCCAGTACTTC.

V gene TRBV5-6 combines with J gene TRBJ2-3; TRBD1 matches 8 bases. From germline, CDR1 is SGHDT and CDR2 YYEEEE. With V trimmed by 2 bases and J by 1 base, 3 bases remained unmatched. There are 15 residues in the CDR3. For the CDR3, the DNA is TGTGCCAGCAGCTTCCTGGGACAGGGCACAGATACGCAGTATTTT. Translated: CASSFLGQGTDTQYF.

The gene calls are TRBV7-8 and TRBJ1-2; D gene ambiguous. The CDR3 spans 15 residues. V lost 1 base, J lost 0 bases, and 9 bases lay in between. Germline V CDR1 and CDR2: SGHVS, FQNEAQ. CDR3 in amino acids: CASSLVVSSNYGYTF. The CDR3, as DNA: TGTGCCAGCAGCTTAGTGGTCAGTTCTAACTATGGCTACACCTTC.

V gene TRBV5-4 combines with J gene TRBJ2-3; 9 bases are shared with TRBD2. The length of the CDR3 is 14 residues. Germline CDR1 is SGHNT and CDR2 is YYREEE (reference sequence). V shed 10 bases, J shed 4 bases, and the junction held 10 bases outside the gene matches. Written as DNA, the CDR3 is TGTGCCGTGAGGGCGCGGGAGGGTGCAGATACGCAGTATTTT. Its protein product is CAVRAREGADTQYF.

The CDR3 spells CASTGLTNEKLFF. The DNA of the CDR3 is TGTGCCAGCACAGGGCTCACTAATGAAAAACTGTTTTTT. This chain joins TRBV19 and TRBJ1-4, with D maybe TRBD1 (6 bases). Trimming took 9 bases from V and 2 from J, leaving 10 bases between them. This CDR3 has 13 residues. CDR1 is LNHDA and CDR2 is SQIVND in the germline V gene (reference sequence). The whole variable domain, remainder taken from reference TRBV19 and TRBJ1-4, is DGGITQSPKYLFRKEGQNVTLSCEQNLNHDAMYWYRQDPGQGLRLIYYSQIVNDFQKGDIAEGYSVSREKKESFPLTVTSAQKNPTAFYLCASTGLTNEKLFFGSGTQLSVL.

CDR3 residues: CASSVRQGINEQFF. The DNA of the CDR3 is TGTGCCAGCAGTGTGAGACAGGGTATCAATGAGCAGTTCTTC. The gene calls are TRBV25-1 and TRBJ2-1; 7 bases are a match to TRBD1. This CDR3 region has 14 residues. After removal of 4 bases from V and 6 bases from J, the junction contained 6 bases not matched to a gene. From germline, CDR1 is MGHDK and CDR2 SYGVNS.

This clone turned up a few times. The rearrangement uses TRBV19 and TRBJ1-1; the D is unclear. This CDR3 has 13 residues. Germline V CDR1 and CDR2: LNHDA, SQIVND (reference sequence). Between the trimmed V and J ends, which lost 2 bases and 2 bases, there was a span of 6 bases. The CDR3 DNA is TGTGCCAGTAGTATATATTTAAACACTGAAGCTTTCTTT. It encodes CASSIYLNTEAFF. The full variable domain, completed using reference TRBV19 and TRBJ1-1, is DGGITQSPKYLFRKEGQNVTLSCEQNLNHDAMYWYRQDPGQGLRLIYYSQIVNDFQKGDIAEGYSVSREKKESFPLTVTSAQKNPTAFYLCASSIYLNTEAFFGQGTRLTVV.

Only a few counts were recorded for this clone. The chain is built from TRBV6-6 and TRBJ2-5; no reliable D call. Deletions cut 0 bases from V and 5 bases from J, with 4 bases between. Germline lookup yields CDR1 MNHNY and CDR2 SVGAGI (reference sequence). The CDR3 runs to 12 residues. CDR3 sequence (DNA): TGTGCCAGCAGTTACTCAGGGGAGACCCAGTACTTC. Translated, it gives CASSYSGETQYF.

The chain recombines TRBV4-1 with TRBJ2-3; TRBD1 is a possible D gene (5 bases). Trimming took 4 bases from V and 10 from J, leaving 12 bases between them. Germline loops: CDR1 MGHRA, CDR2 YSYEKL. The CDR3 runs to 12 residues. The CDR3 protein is CASSLSGSSQYF. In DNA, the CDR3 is TGCGCCAGCAGCCTGTCAGGGTCGTCGCAGTATTTT.

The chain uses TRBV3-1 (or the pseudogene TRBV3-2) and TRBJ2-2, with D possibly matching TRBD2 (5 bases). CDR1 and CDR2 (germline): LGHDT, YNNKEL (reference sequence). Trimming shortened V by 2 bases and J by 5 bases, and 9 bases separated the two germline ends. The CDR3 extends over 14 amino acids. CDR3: CASSQKRSTGELFF. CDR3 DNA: TGTGCCAGCAGCCAAAAGCGGTCGACCGGGGAGCTGTTTTTT.

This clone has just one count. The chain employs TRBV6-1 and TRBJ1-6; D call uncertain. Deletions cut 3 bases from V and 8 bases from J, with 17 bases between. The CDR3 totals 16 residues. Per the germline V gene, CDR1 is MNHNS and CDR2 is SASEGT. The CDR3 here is CASSELEGPSDSPLHF. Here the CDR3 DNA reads TGTGCCAGCAGTGAGTTGGAGGGCCCTTCCGATTCACCCCTCCACTTT.

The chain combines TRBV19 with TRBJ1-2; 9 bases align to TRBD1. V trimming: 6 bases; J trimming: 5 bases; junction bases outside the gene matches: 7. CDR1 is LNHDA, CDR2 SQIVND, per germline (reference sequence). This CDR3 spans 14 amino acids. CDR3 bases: TGTGCCAGTAGGAGGACAGGGGTCGGGTATGGCTACACCTTC. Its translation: CASRRTGVGYGYTF.

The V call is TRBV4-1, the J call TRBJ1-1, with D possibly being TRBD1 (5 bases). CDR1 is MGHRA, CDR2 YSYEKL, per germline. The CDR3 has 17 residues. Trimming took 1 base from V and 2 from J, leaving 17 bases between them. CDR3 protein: CASSQGPGTTGNTEAFF. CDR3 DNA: TGCGCCAGCAGCCAAGGTCCAGGCACCACAGGCAACACTGAAGCTTTCTTT.

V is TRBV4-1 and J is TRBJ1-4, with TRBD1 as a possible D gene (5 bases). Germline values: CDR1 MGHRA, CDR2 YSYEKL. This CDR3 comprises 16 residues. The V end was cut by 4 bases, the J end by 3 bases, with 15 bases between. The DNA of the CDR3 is TGCGCCAGCAGCCGGGGACTCCCGGCAGCTAATGAAAAACTGTTTTTT. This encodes CASSRGLPAANEKLFF.

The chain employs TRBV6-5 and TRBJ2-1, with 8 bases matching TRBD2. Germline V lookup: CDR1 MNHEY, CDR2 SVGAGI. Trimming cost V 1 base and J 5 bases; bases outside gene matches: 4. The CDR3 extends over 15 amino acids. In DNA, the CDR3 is TGTGCCAGCAGTTACTTGGCGGGGGGTAACAATGAGCAGTTCTTC. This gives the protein CASSYLAGGNNEQFF.

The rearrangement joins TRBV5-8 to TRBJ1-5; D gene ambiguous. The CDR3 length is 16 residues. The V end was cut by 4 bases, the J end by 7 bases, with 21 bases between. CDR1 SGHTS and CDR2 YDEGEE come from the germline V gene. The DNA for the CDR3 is TGTGCCAGCAGCCTGGGTTCGGGGTCGAACTCGCAGCCCCAGCATTTT. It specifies CASSLGSGSNSQPQHF.

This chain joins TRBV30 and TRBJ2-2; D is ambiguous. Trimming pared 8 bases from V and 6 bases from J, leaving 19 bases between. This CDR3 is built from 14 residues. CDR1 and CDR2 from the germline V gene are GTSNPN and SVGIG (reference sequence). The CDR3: CAGGVVLQPGELFF. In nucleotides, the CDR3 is TGTGCCGGTGGTGTAGTACTCCAACCCGGGGAGCTGTTTTTT. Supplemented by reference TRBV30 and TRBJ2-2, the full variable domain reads SQTIHQWPATLVQPVGSPLSLECTVEGTSNPNLYWYRQAAGRGLQLLFYSVGIGQISSEVPQNLSASRPQDRQFILSSKKLLLSDSGFYLCAGGVVLQPGELFFGEGSRLTVL.